These 23 T cell receptor beta chains came from one sample sequenced in a study of Graves' ophthalmopathy and Graves' hyperthyroidism. TCR beta CDR3 regions were amplified from RNA transcripts. Amplification began with first-round RT-PCR using HTBI primers, then second-round multiplex PCR was performed. One entry per CDR3 protein results from TCRdb running MiXCR on the multiplex PCR reads. The sample includes about 700,000 distinct CDR3 sequences, roughly 40% of them seen just once. What was sequenced was peripheral blood. The receptor source for this set is an adult man with Graves' ophthalmopathy.

A single count supports this clonotype. This may be a read error: a much more frequent sequence differs by one nucleotide. The chain joins TRBV7-9 to TRBJ1-1, with D unclear. Germline lookup yields CDR1 SEHNR and CDR2 FQNEAQ (reference sequence). Trimming shortened V by 2 bases and J by 7 bases, and 14 bases separated the two germline ends. The CDR3 spans 14 residues. CDR3 sequence (DNA): TGTGCCAGCAGCTTAATAGTATCGGCGCGTGAAGCTTTCTTT. Its translation: CASSLIVSAREAFF.

This clonotype was recorded once. The chain has TRBV6-5 and TRBJ1-2, with D possibly TRBD1 on 6 matching bases. Germline loops: CDR1 MNHEY, CDR2 SVGAGI. The CDR3 loop spans 12 amino acids. The V end lost 7 bases, the J end lost 7 bases, and 13 bases lay between the germline ends. DNA of the CDR3: TGTGCCAGCATGGCAGGGGCGGGTGGCTACACCTTC. Its translation: CASMAGAGGYTF.

As for this clonotype: This clone may be a read error of a much larger clone one base away. The chain is built from TRBV25-1 and TRBJ2-7; perhaps TRBD1 as D (6 bases). The germline V and J ends were trimmed by 8 bases and 5 bases, with 22 bases remaining between them. This CDR3 region has 15 residues. Germline V CDR1 and CDR2: MGHDK, SYGVNS. CDR3 sequence (DNA): TGTGCCAGCGCCCCGACAACAGGGACCAATAACGAGCAGTACTTC. It is translated as CASAPTTGTNNEQYF.

The chain recombines TRBV2 with TRBJ1-2; a possible D gene is TRBD1 (6 bases). In germline, CDR1 is SNHLY, CDR2 FYNNEI. V lost 4 bases to trimming and J lost 8 bases, with 8 bases between them. CDR3 length: 11 amino acids. CDR3 protein: CASSGTGGYTF. The CDR3 coding sequence is TGTGCCAGCAGTGGTACAGGGGGCTACACCTTC.

This chain uses TRBV19 with TRBJ2-7; a possible D gene is TRBD1 (6 bases). The CDR3 spans 14 residues. The V gene lost 1 base and the J gene lost 2 bases, with 9 bases spanning the gap. Germline V CDR1 and CDR2: LNHDA, SQIVND (reference sequence). The CDR3 spells CASSIAPGAYEQYF. Written as DNA, the CDR3 is TGTGCCAGTAGTATAGCCCCAGGGGCCTACGAGCAGTACTTC.

Only a few counts were recorded for this clonotype. The V and J genes are TRBV20-1 and TRBJ2-5; the D is unclear. V dropped 8 bases and J dropped 5 bases, with 12 bases sitting between them. The CDR3 sequence is 11 residues long. Germline V gene lookup returns CDR1 DFQATT and CDR2 SNEGSKA (reference sequence). This CDR3 is CSLPFRETQYF. The DNA of the CDR3 is TGCAGTCTACCATTCAGGGAGACCCAGTACTTC.

For this clonotype: This may stem from a read error, because a much larger clone lies one nucleotide away. This chain connects TRBV5-1 to TRBJ1-5, with D possibly TRBD1 on 5 matching bases. Trimming cost V 2 bases and J 6 bases, with 9 bases left between them. This CDR3 contains 13 residues. Germline assignment: CDR1 SGHRS and CDR2 YFSETQ. CDR3 residues: CASSFGTGQPQHF. The CDR3 nucleotides are TGCGCCAGCAGCTTTGGGACCGGTCAGCCCCAGCATTTT. Together with reference TRBV5-1 and TRBJ1-5, the CDR3 gives the full variable domain: KAGVTQTPRYLIKTRGQQVTLSCSPISGHRSVSWYQQTPGQGLQFLFEYFSETQRNKGNFPGRFSGRQFSNSRSEMNVSTLELGDSALYLCASSFGTGQPQHFGDGTRLSIL.

V gene TRBV9 combines with J gene TRBJ1-6; no reliable D call. The CDR3 contains 15 residues. Germline-derived CDR1 and CDR2 are SGDLS and YYNGEE. V lost 5 bases to trimming and J lost 1 base, with 10 bases between them. Written as DNA, the CDR3 is TGTGCCAGCAGTTTTATCGGATCCTATAATTCACCCCTCCACTTT. This translates into CASSFIGSYNSPLHF.

Comments on this clonotype: The CDR3 does not close with the conserved phenylalanine or tryptophan, likely indicating a read error. The chain has TRBV10-3 and TRBJ2-3; D uncertain. Germline V gives CDR1 ENHRY, CDR2 SYGVKD. The V and J ends lost 3 bases and 2 bases respectively, with 3 bases between them. There are 12 residues in the CDR3. DNA for the CDR3: TGTGCCATCAGTGACCTCACAGATACGCAGTATTCT. Translation gives CAISDLTDTQYS.

With respect to this clonotype: A much larger clonotype is one base distant, so this may be a read error. The chain recombines TRBV7-6 with TRBJ1-1, with 8 bases matching TRBD1. The CDR3 consists of 14 residues. CDR1 and CDR2 from the germline V gene are SGHVS and FNYEAQ. This CDR3 reads CASSPRGLDTEASF. DNA of the CDR3: TGTGCCAGCAGCCCCAGGGGGCTGGACACTGAAGCTTCCTTT.

The chain couples TRBV25-1 to TRBJ1-1; D is unclear. CDR1 and CDR2 from the germline V gene are MGHDK and SYGVNS. The CDR3 is 15 residues long. V was shortened by 3 bases and J by 5 bases, with 16 bases between the two germline ends. CDR3 sequence reads: CASSDAGSKTTEAFF. CDR3 in DNA: TGTGCCAGCAGTGACGCGGGGTCAAAGACGACTGAAGCTTTCTTT.

V and J are TRBV10-2 and TRBJ2-5, with TRBD1 matching over 11 bases. Germline V CDR1 and CDR2: WSHSY, SAAADI. Germline trimming cut 10 bases from V and 5 bases from J; bases unmatched to any gene: 6. This CDR3 has 13 amino acids. The CDR3 nucleotides read TGCGCCACCCTCCGGGACAGGGGGGAGACCCAGTACTTC. This sequence encodes CATLRDRGETQYF.

The gene calls are TRBV7-2 and TRBJ2-7; D is possibly TRBD2 (6 bases). The V gene lost 5 bases and the J gene lost 3 bases, with 11 bases spanning the gap. The CDR3 loop spans 13 amino acids. Germline V gene data show CDR1 as SGHTA and CDR2 as FQGNSA. The CDR3 loop reads CASSTLRGYEQYF. CDR3 sequence (DNA): TGTGCCAGCAGCACGCTGCGGGGCTACGAGCAGTACTTC. Complete variable domain (other parts from reference TRBV7-2 and TRBJ2-7): GAGVSQSPSNKVTEKGKDVELRCDPISGHTALYWYRQSLGQGLEFLIYFQGNSAPDKSGLPSDRFSAERTGGSVSTLTIQRTQQEDSAVYLCASSTLRGYEQYFGPGTRLTVT.

The chain has TRBV15 and TRBJ2-1; 8 nucleotides line up with TRBD1. This CDR3 region has 16 residues. The ends lost 5 bases at V and 4 bases at J; junction bases unmatched: 10. Germline lookup yields CDR1 LNHNV and CDR2 YYDKDF (reference sequence). CDR3: CATSPRTGNVYNEQFF. As DNA, the CDR3 is TGTGCCACCAGCCCTCGGACAGGGAACGTATACAATGAGCAGTTCTTC. The whole variable domain, filled in from reference TRBV15 and TRBJ2-1, reads DAMVIQNPRYQVTQFGKPVTLSCSQTLNHNVMYWYQQKSSQAPKLLFHYYDKDFNNEADTPDNFQSRRPNTSFCFLDIRSPGLGDTAMYLCATSPRTGNVYNEQFFGPGTRLTVL.

J is TRBJ2-5 and V is TRBV14; TRBD1 aligns across 8 bases. This CDR3 has 15 residues. The V gene end was trimmed by 4 bases and the J gene end by 5 bases; junction bases not matched to a gene: 9. Germline-derived CDR1 and CDR2 are SGHDN and FVKESK. CDR3 residues: CASSPGAGGPETQYF. The DNA of the CDR3 is TGTGCCAGCAGCCCCGGGGCAGGGGGCCCGGAGACCCAGTACTTC.

The CDR3 protein is CATSPPGANQPQHF. Here the CDR3 DNA reads TGTGCCACCAGCCCCCCAGGGGCCAATCAGCCCCAGCATTTT. The J gene is TRBJ1-5, the V gene TRBV24-1; the D gene is possibly TRBD1 (6 bases). Trimming shortened V by 7 bases and J by 3 bases, and 12 bases separated the two germline ends. CDR1 is KGHDR, CDR2 SFDVKD, per germline. The CDR3 has 14 amino acids.

The rearrangement joins TRBV25-1 to TRBJ1-2, with no clear D. The CDR3 is made up of 13 amino acids. Germline CDR1 reads MGHDK; CDR2 reads SYGVNS. V was clipped by 8 bases and J by 0 bases, with 10 bases between them. CDR3 loop: CASVGSANYGYTF. In nucleotides, the CDR3 is TGTGCCAGCGTGGGGTCGGCTAACTATGGCTACACCTTC.

Ten or more counts support this clonotype. The J gene is TRBJ1-6, the V gene TRBV7-8; 7 positions match TRBD1. Germline V gene lookup returns CDR1 SGHVS and CDR2 FQNEAQ. The CDR3 has 14 residues. The trim removed 6 bases at V and 6 bases at J, leaving 5 bases unmatched. CDR3 sequence: CASSSRDSNSPLHF. The DNA of the CDR3 is TGTGCCAGCAGTTCCCGGGACAGTAATTCACCCCTCCACTTT. Together with reference TRBV7-8 and TRBJ1-6, the CDR3 gives the full variable domain: GAGVSQSPRYKVAKRGQDVALRCDPISGHVSLFWYQQALGQGPEFLTYFQNEAQLDKSGLPSDRFFAERPEGSVSTLKIQRTQQEDSAVYLCASSSRDSNSPLHFGNGTRLTVT.

The chain couples TRBV29-1 to TRBJ1-3; D unclear. This CDR3 is built from 12 residues. V was cut by 4 bases and J by 10 bases, with 14 bases left in between. In germline, CDR1 is SQVTM, CDR2 ANQGSEA. The CDR3 nucleotides are TGCAGCGTTGTAGCGGGAGGAGAGACCATATATTTT. This sequence encodes CSVVAGGETIYF.

A word on this clonotype: A much larger clone differs from this one at a single base, so this may be a read error. V is TRBV2 and J is TRBJ1-1, with D perhaps matching TRBD1 (5 bases). V was pared by 5 bases and J by 5 bases, with 15 bases between. Germline values: CDR1 SNHLY, CDR2 FYNNEI. The CDR3 loop spans 14 amino acids. CDR3 coding DNA: TGTGCCAGCAGTCTACAGGAGGCAGATACTGAAGCTTTCTTT. Translation: CASSLQEADTEAFF. Drawing the rest from reference TRBV2 and TRBJ1-1, the complete variable domain is EPEVTQTPSHQVTQMGQEVILRCVPISNHLYFYWYRQILGQKVEFLVSFYNNEISEKSEIFDDQFSVERPDGSNFTLKIRSTKLEDSAMYFCASSLQEADTEAFFGQGTRLTVV.

This clonotype occurred many times. The J gene is TRBJ1-1, the V gene TRBV25-1; D not certain. Germline assignment: CDR1 MGHDK and CDR2 SYGVNS. The CDR3 sequence is 15 residues long. V dropped 4 bases and J dropped 4 bases, with 16 bases sitting between them. CDR3 amino acids: CASSAWPDGGTEAFF. For the CDR3, the DNA is TGTGCCAGCAGTGCCTGGCCGGATGGCGGCACTGAAGCTTTCTTT. The whole variable domain, remainder taken from reference TRBV25-1 and TRBJ1-1, is EADIYQTPRYLVIGTGKKITLECSQTMGHDKMYWYQQDPGMELHLIHYSYGVNSTEKGDLSSESTVSRIRTEHFPLTLESARPSHTSQYLCASSAWPDGGTEAFFGQGTRLTVV.

The V call is TRBV25-1, the J call TRBJ1-2, with 9 bases that match TRBD1. This CDR3 is 15 amino acids long. Germline V gene lookup returns CDR1 MGHDK and CDR2 SYGVNS. V gave up 4 bases and J gave up 7 bases; unmatched junction bases: 10. CDR3 DNA sequence: TGTGCCAGCAGTGCTTCGGGACAGGGACAAAGTGGCTACACCTTC. Translation: CASSASGQGQSGYTF.

This clonotype turned up a few times. This sequence joins TRBV20-1 and TRBJ2-7; TRBD1 agrees at 7 bases. Germline V gene data show CDR1 as DFQATT and CDR2 as SNEGSKA (reference sequence). J was trimmed by 7 bases and V by 1 base; bases with no gene match: 10. The CDR3 sequence is 14 residues long. CDR3 nucleotide sequence: TGCAGTGCTAGAGTCGCCGGGACAGACCGGGAGCAGTACTTC. Translated: CSARVAGTDREQYF.